A single sample gave rise to the 23 T cell receptor beta chains below, sequenced in a study of blood T cell repertoires in COVID-19. The data were produced by immunoSEQ multiplex PCR, yet TCRdb's version contains in-frame clones alone and is incomplete. This table holds 250,000 to 300,000 clones, about 90% found once. The sample consisted of peripheral blood. These receptor sequences come from a woman aged 40 to 50 with acute or convalescent COVID-19.

V usage is TRBV9 and J usage is TRBJ1-1, with 9 bases matching TRBD1. The CDR3 spans 14 residues. Germline V gives CDR1 SGDLS, CDR2 YYNGEE. The J segment lost 4 bases and the V segment lost 3 bases, leaving 4 bases of the junction unmatched. CDR3 region: CASSGQGGGTEAFF. The CDR3 DNA follows: TGTGCCAGCAGCGGACAGGGGGGAGGCACTGAAGCTTTCTTT.

The rearrangement uses TRBV25-1 and TRBJ1-1; the D gene is possibly TRBD1 (5 bases). The CDR3 length is 13 residues. Germline V gene sequence: CDR1 MGHDK, CDR2 SYGVNS. Written as DNA, the CDR3 is TGTGTCACAACAGGATTCGGGAACACTGAAGCTTTCTTT. It codes for CVTTGFGNTEAFF.

The rearrangement links TRBV10-2 to TRBJ1-5; tentative D call: TRBD1 (5 bases). The ends were cut back, 7 bases at V and 1 base at J, with 14 bases in the middle. The germline gives CDR1 WSHSY, CDR2 SAAADI. CDR3 length: 15 residues. CDR3 nucleotides: TGCGCCAGCACTCTGGACACCTTGAGCAATCAGCCCCAGCATTTT. Translated, it gives CASTLDTLSNQPQHF.

The CDR3 spells CASTPGGNTEAFF. Written as DNA, the CDR3 is TGTGCCAGCACCCCGGGGGGGAACACTGAAGCTTTCTTT. The genes are TRBV6-1 and TRBJ1-1; tentatively, D is TRBD1 (5 bases). Germline V gene data show CDR1 as MNHNS and CDR2 as SASEGT. The V end lost 7 bases, the J end lost 1 base, and 10 bases lay between the germline ends. The CDR3 has 13 amino acids.

J is TRBJ2-7 and V is TRBV7-8; D uncertain. The V and J ends lost 1 base and 0 bases respectively, with 7 bases between them. The CDR3 has 14 amino acids. CDR1 and CDR2 (germline): SGHVS, FQNEAQ. The CDR3 region is CASSLVASSYEQYV. The CDR3 coding sequence is TGTGCCAGCAGCTTAGTTGCGAGCTCCTACGAGCAGTACGTC.

J is TRBJ2-1 and V is TRBV5-1, with TRBD1 identical over 8 bases. The V gene end was trimmed by 4 bases and the J gene end by 2 bases; junction bases not matched to a gene: 8. The CDR3 is 16 amino acids. The germline CDR1 and CDR2 sequences are SGHRS and YFSETQ. The CDR3 region is CASSLGQGITYNEQFF. The CDR3 DNA is TGCGCCAGCAGCCTCGGACAGGGAATTACCTACAATGAGCAGTTCTTC.

The chain employs TRBV6-5 and TRBJ1-5; possible D gene TRBD1, 6 bases. CDR1 and CDR2 (germline): MNHEY, SVGAGI. The CDR3 extends over 14 amino acids. Trimming took 7 bases from V and 6 from J, leaving 16 bases between them. The CDR3 nucleotides read TGTGCCAGCAACCCCAGGGGCAGGGTTCAGCCCCAGCATTTT. Translating it yields CASNPRGRVQPQHF.

The CDR3 region is CASSESDVRGLTDTQYF. The DNA of the CDR3 is TGTGCCAGCAGTGAATCCGATGTAAGAGGGCTCACAGATACGCAGTATTTT. V is TRBV25-1 and J is TRBJ2-3; a possible D gene is TRBD2 (5 bases). The CDR3 is 17 residues long. Looked up from germline, CDR1 is MGHDK and CDR2 is SYGVNS. Trimming removed 1 base at V and 2 bases at J, with 16 bases between.

This chain connects TRBV7-9 to TRBJ1-2; no definite D call. V lost 2 bases and J lost 0, with 10 bases in between. The V gene's germline CDR1 is SEHNR and CDR2 FQNEAQ (reference sequence). The CDR3 is made up of 15 amino acids. CDR3 region: CASSLLQLSNYGYTF. The CDR3, as DNA: TGTGCCAGCAGCTTACTACAGTTGTCTAACTATGGCTACACCTTC.

V gene TRBV4-1 combines with J gene TRBJ2-4, with D possibly TRBD2 on 7 matching bases. The germline V and J ends were trimmed by 1 base and 2 bases, with 12 bases remaining between them. The germline CDR1 and CDR2 sequences are MGHRA and YSYEKL. The CDR3 consists of 16 residues. Written as DNA, the CDR3 is TGCGCCAGCAGCCAAGTAGGGGGGGGGTCCAAAAACATTCAGTACTTC. Translated: CASSQVGGGSKNIQYF.

The J gene is TRBJ1-4, the V gene TRBV5-1, with 8 nucleotides matching TRBD1. CDR1 is SGHRS and CDR2 is YFSETQ in the germline V gene. V trimming: 4 bases; J trimming: 8 bases; junction bases outside the gene matches: 7. The CDR3 sequence is 14 residues long. The DNA of the CDR3 is TGCGCCAGCAGCCCGCAGGGGGCGGAAGAAAAACTGTTTTTT. As protein: CASSPQGAEEKLFF.

J is TRBJ1-6 and V is TRBV11-2, with 8 bases that match TRBD1. The CDR3 extends over 19 amino acids. Germline V gene sequence: CDR1 SGHAT, CDR2 FQNNGV. V dropped 4 bases and J dropped 0; count of bases not matched to a gene: 11. This CDR3 reads CASSSPQTQGASYNSPLHF. In nucleotides, the CDR3 is TGTGCCAGCAGCTCGCCACAGACGCAGGGGGCCTCCTATAATTCACCCCTCCACTTT. The entire variable domain, with the rest obtained from reference TRBV11-2 and TRBJ1-6, is as follows: EAGVAQSPRYKIIEKRQSVAFWCNPISGHATLYWYQQILGQGPKLLIQFQNNGVVDDSQLPKDRFSAERLKGVDSTLKIQPAKLEDSAVYLCASSSPQTQGASYNSPLHFGNGTRLTVT.

This clone was seen a single time. This chain links TRBV7-2 with TRBJ2-3; 10 bases line up with TRBD2. V lost 1 base and J lost 2; bases outside the gene matches: 12. The CDR3 consists of 19 residues. From germline, CDR1 is SGHTA and CDR2 FQGNSA. As DNA, the CDR3 is TGTGCCAGCAGCTTAGAGGCGATGATTAGCGGGGGGACCACAGATACGCAGTATTTT. It codes for CASSLEAMISGGTTDTQYF.

The chain joins TRBV11-2 to TRBJ2-3, with D unclear. Germline CDR1 and CDR2: SGHAT and FQNNGV. The CDR3 runs 15 residues. Trimming shortened V by 4 bases and J by 0 bases, and 11 bases separated the two germline ends. Written as DNA, the CDR3 is TGTGCCAGCAGCTCCAGAACGACTAGCACAGATACGCAGTATTTT. It encodes CASSSRTTSTDTQYF.

The chain's CDR3 is CASPRGKQGPETEAFF. CDR3 in DNA: TGTGCCAGTCCTAGGGGGAAACAGGGGCCTGAGACTGAAGCTTTCTTT. V gene TRBV6-6 combines with J gene TRBJ1-1, with 7 bases lining up with TRBD1. V lost 9 bases, J lost 5 bases, and 18 bases stayed unmatched. Germline V lookup: CDR1 MNHNY, CDR2 SVGAGI (reference sequence). This CDR3 is built from 16 residues.

The chain carries TRBV6-5 and TRBJ1-3; TRBD1 agrees at 9 bases. V shed 0 bases and J 3 bases; nucleotides not matched to a gene: 3. The CDR3 is 16 residues long. Germline lookup yields CDR1 MNHEY and CDR2 SVGAGI. This CDR3 reads CASSYSTGGGGNTIYF. The CDR3 nucleotides are TGTGCCAGCAGTTACTCGACAGGGGGAGGTGGAAACACCATATATTTT.

The V and J genes are TRBV29-1 and TRBJ1-2, with TRBD1 matching 11 bases. Per germline, CDR1 SQVTM and CDR2 ANQGSEA. With V trimmed by 6 bases and J by 4 bases, 7 bases remained unmatched. The CDR3 contains 14 residues. The CDR3 DNA reads TGCAGCGTGACCGGACAGGGGGCCAGCTATGGCTACACCTTC. This codes for CSVTGQGASYGYTF.

The chain combines TRBV7-2 with TRBJ1-5; 7 positions match TRBD1. With 5 bases clipped from V and 6 bases from J, the junction kept 4 bases outside the gene matches. The CDR3 runs to 13 residues. Germline CDR1 is SGHTA and CDR2 is FQGNSA. CDR3 nucleotides: TGTGCCAGCAGCGGAGGGGGCAGTCAGCCCCAGCATTTT. Translated: CASSGGGSQPQHF. The full variable domain, in which reference TRBV7-2 and TRBJ1-5 provide the parts outside the CDR3, is GAGVSQSPSNKVTEKGKDVELRCDPISGHTALYWYRQSLGQGLEFLIYFQGNSAPDKSGLPSDRFSAERTGGSVSTLTIQRTQQEDSAVYLCASSGGGSQPQHFGDGTRLSIL.

V and J are TRBV5-1 and TRBJ1-1; tentative D call: TRBD1 (5 bases). Germline CDR1 and CDR2: SGHRS and YFSETQ. The CDR3 loop spans 15 amino acids. Trimming stripped 4 bases from V and 1 base from J, with 14 bases between. The CDR3 DNA reads TGCGCCAGCAGCCGGACGGGGGGACCGAACACTGAAGCTTTCTTT. Its translation: CASSRTGGPNTEAFF.

The chain combines TRBV6-5 with TRBJ1-2; 9 positions agree with TRBD1. CDR3 length: 15 residues. With V trimmed by 0 bases and J by 5 bases, 4 bases remained unmatched. Germline loops: CDR1 MNHEY, CDR2 SVGAGI. DNA of the CDR3: TGTGCCAGCAGTTACTCGACAGGGGGAGGATATGGCTACACCTTC. It codes for CASSYSTGGGYGYTF.

The V gene is TRBV12-5, the J gene TRBJ1-4; D is uncertain. CDR1 and CDR2 (germline): LGHNT, FRNRAP. The CDR3 covers 16 residues. V lost 2 bases, J lost 1 base, and 11 bases lay in between. The CDR3 coding sequence is TGTGCTAGTGGTTTGATGGAGGGCGTAACTAATGAAAAACTGTTTTTT. Its protein is CASGLMEGVTNEKLFF. The full variable domain, rest sourced from reference TRBV12-5 and TRBJ1-4, is DARVTQTPRHKVTEMGQEVTMRCQPILGHNTVFWYRQTMMQGLELLAYFRNRAPLDDSGMPKDRFSAEMPDATLATLKIQPSEPRDSAVYFCASGLMEGVTNEKLFFGSGTQLSVL.

Points on this clone: In the same sample, other DNA sequences code for this CDR3. This chain uses TRBV5-6 with TRBJ2-2; TRBD2 aligns across 7 bases. The CDR3 runs to 19 residues. The germline CDR1 and CDR2 sequences are SGHDT and YYEEEE. J was trimmed by 3 bases and V by 0 bases; bases with no gene match: 14. DNA of the CDR3: TGTGCCAGCAGCTTGGGCCTCCGGGGGGACCCAGTGCACACCGGGGAGCTGTTTTTT. It codes for CASSLGLRGDPVHTGELFF.

This chain connects TRBV7-2 to TRBJ1-2; 8 positions agree with TRBD1. The CDR3 is made up of 18 amino acids. Trimming at V came to 5 bases and at J to 3 bases, leaving 17 bases not matched to a gene. Germline CDR1 reads SGHTA; CDR2 reads FQGNSA. The CDR3 coding sequence is TGTGCCAGCAGCCGCGGTCTGAAGTTTGGACAGGGCGACTATGGCTACACCTTC. Its translation is CASSRGLKFGQGDYGYTF.